The 9 T cell receptor beta chains below were found in one sample sequenced in a study of blood T cell repertoires in COVID-19. The assay was immunoSEQ multiplex PCR, and TCRdb's table has in-frame clones only and misses some. The table shows about 390,000 clones, with 85% to 90% occurring only once. The sample comprised PBMCs or T cells enriched from blood (not recorded which). The origin of the receptors is a woman in her forties or fifties who had recovered from COVID-19.

CDR3 loop: CASSPPWGDGLNYGYTF. The CDR3 DNA reads as TGTGCCAGCAGCCCCCCTTGGGGGGACGGACTGAACTATGGCTACACCTTC. The rearrangement uses TRBV7-9 and TRBJ1-2, with D possibly being TRBD1 (5 bases). The germline V and J ends were trimmed by 5 bases and 2 bases, with 21 bases remaining between them. The germline CDR1 and CDR2 sequences are SEHNR and FQNEAQ (reference sequence). The CDR3 contains 17 residues.

This clone has a handful of counts. The chain employs TRBV19 and TRBJ1-2; D remains unclear. The V end was cut by 5 bases, the J end by 6 bases, with 19 bases between. This CDR3 spans 15 amino acids. Per germline, CDR1 LNHDA and CDR2 SQIVND (reference sequence). The CDR3 region is CASSLRSGEKDGYTF. The CDR3 DNA reads as TGTGCCAGTAGTCTTCGGTCCGGGGAAAAGGATGGCTACACCTTC.

The CDR3 DNA follows: TGTGCCAGCAGTCCCACGGGACAGGGGAGGACTGAAGCTTTCTTT. Its protein product is CASSPTGQGRTEAFF. This chain connects TRBV28 to TRBJ1-1, with 10 bases matching TRBD1. Germline-derived CDR1 and CDR2 are MDHEN and SYDVKM. V gave up 5 bases and J gave up 5 bases; unmatched junction bases: 8. The CDR3 sequence is 15 residues long.

The chain has TRBV11-2 and TRBJ1-2, with 10 bases aligning to TRBD1. The CDR3 runs to 14 residues. CDR1 is SGHAT and CDR2 is FQNNGV in the germline V gene. J lost 7 bases, V lost 5 bases, and 7 bases had no gene match. Here the CDR3 reads CASSLRDRGIGYTF. The CDR3, as DNA: TGTGCCAGCAGCCTAAGGGACAGGGGAATTGGCTACACCTTC.

This chain connects TRBV4-1 to TRBJ1-2; D remains unclear. Deletions cut 5 bases from V and 0 bases from J, with 7 bases between. The germline gives CDR1 MGHRA, CDR2 YSYEKL. The CDR3 loop spans 13 amino acids. CDR3 DNA sequence: TGCGCCAGCAGCTCGGGTCCTAACTATGGCTACACCTTC. It yields the protein CASSSGPNYGYTF.

V is TRBV19 and J is TRBJ2-3; 9 bases are a match to TRBD2. There are 17 residues in the CDR3. CDR1 and CDR2 (germline): LNHDA, SQIVND (reference sequence). Trimming took 5 bases from V and 2 from J; bases not matched to a gene: 11. The CDR3 is CASSEVWPSGVTDTQYF. DNA of the CDR3: TGTGCCAGTAGTGAGGTTTGGCCTAGCGGGGTCACAGATACGCAGTATTTT.

This sequence joins TRBV12-3 or TRBV12-4 and TRBJ1-4, with 8 bases lining up with TRBD1. Trimming at V came to 6 bases and at J to 8 bases, leaving 5 bases not matched to a gene. The CDR3 is made up of 13 amino acids. The CDR3 loop reads CASRETGAEKLFF. In nucleotides, the CDR3 is TGTGCCAGCAGGGAGACAGGGGCAGAAAAACTGTTTTTT.

The V and J genes are TRBV2 and TRBJ1-2; tentative D call: TRBD1 (5 bases). V lost 2 bases and J 5 bases, leaving 12 bases between the germline ends. CDR3 length equals 14 residues. Germline assignment: CDR1 SNHLY and CDR2 FYNNEI. Written as DNA, the CDR3 is TGTGCCAGCAGTGAAATTGGCAGGGCGTATGGCTACACCTTC. Translated: CASSEIGRAYGYTF.

This clone has a single count. V and J are TRBV28 and TRBJ2-3; 9 bases align to TRBD1. CDR3 length equals 16 residues. Looked up from germline, CDR1 is MDHEN and CDR2 is SYDVKM. After removal of 4 bases from V and 3 bases from J, the junction contained 8 bases not matched to a gene. The CDR3 DNA sequence: TGTGCCAGCAGTTCCCCCGGGACAGGGATGACAGATACGCAGTATTTT. Translating it yields CASSSPGTGMTDTQYF.